The source of this T cell receptor beta chain is a study of cytomegalovirus exposure and HLA in healthy donors. This CDR3 has 14 amino acids. CDR1 is SGHDT and CDR2 is YYEEEE in the germline V gene. Trimming left V 4 bases short and J 9 bases short, with 19 bases between. A multiplex PCR was run with 60 Vbeta primers and 13 Jbeta primers. Assay: immunoSEQ multiplex PCR; the TCRdb copy retains only in-frame clones and omits some. The sample lists 200,000 to 250,000 clones; about 72% were seen once. The chain recombines TRBV5-6 with TRBJ1-2; tentatively, D is TRBD1 (6 bases). The specimen sequenced was PBMCs. This clonotype was obtained from a male donor in good health and CMV-seronegative. Written as DNA, the CDR3 is TGTGCCAGCAGCACCGGACAGTCCTATACGAGCTACACCTTC. Its translation is CASSTGQSYTSYTF.